Here is one TCR beta chain with its context. What it binds is unknown. The sample is drawn from a study of cytomegalovirus exposure and HLA in healthy donors. Study-wide results and limits: The likely explanation for a cluster of highly shared sequence variants was sequencing artifact.

Germline V gene data show CDR1 as SGHAT and CDR2 as FQNNGV. The CDR3 contains 17 residues. V lost 1 base and J 4 bases, leaving 17 bases between the germline ends. It was with 60 Vbeta and 13 Jbeta primers that the PCR ran. Data came from immunoSEQ multiplex PCR; TCRdb stores just in-frame clones and leaves some out. This sample yields hundreds of thousands of clones, of which around 65% are seen a single time; approximately 2.3% belongs to the top ten. The sample consisted of PBMCs. The genes are TRBV11-2 and TRBJ2-1; weak D call: TRBD2 (6 bases). The sequence was collected from a female donor in good health and CMV-seronegative. The CDR3 protein is CASSLVGRSGRYNEQFF. The CDR3 region has the DNA TGTGCCAGCAGCTTAGTTGGGAGGTCGGGGCGGTACAATGAGCAGTTCTTC.